The rows below give T cell receptor beta chains drawn from one sample of a study of cytomegalovirus exposure and HLA in healthy donors. The repertoire was sequenced with immunoSEQ multiplex PCR; TCRdb's copy has only in-frame clones and lacks some. The sample carries 55,000 to 80,000 clones, about 75% recorded once. Sequenced material: PBMCs. These receptors were obtained from a woman aged 30 to 39 in good health and CMV-seropositive. CDR3s include the opening cysteine and the closing phenylalanine or tryptophan. The D gene is left open where the match is weak. Clone size appears in some rows only: once, few, many, or a class for an expanded clone.

d_call	clone_size	v_call	j_call	cdr3_aa	cdr3_nt
NA	NA	TRBV7-2	TRBJ2-5	CASSLDGRQETQYF	TGTGCCAGCAGCTTAGATGGGAGGCAAGAGACCCAGTACTTC
NA	many	TRBV6-4	TRBJ1-2	CASSPDGGYGYTF	TGTGCCAGCAGTCCGGACGGGGGATATGGCTACACCTTC
TRBD1	NA	TRBV4-2	TRBJ2-3	CASSQDPPGQDTDTQYF	TGTGCCAGCAGCCAAGATCCCCCGGGACAGGACACAGATACGCAGTATTTT
NA	NA	TRBV19	TRBJ1-2	CATVYGPWGGYTF	TGTGCCACGGTTTACGGGCCTTGGGGCGGCTACACCTTC
TRBD1	NA	TRBV2	TRBJ2-7	CASSSGQGVYEQYF	TGTGCCAGCAGCTCGGGACAGGGTGTATACGAGCAGTACTTC
NA	NA	TRBV5-6	TRBJ2-5	CASSLGSQETQYF	TGTGCCAGCAGCTTGGGCAGCCAAGAGACCCAGTACTTC
NA	NA	TRBV29-1	TRBJ1-1	CSVAGQNSEAFF	TGCAGCGTAGCAGGACAGAATAGTGAAGCTTTCTTT
TRBD1	NA	TRBV27	TRBJ2-7	CASRGAPGTGEYEQYF	TGTGCCAGCAGAGGGGCCCCCGGGACAGGTGAATACGAGCAGTACTTC
NA	NA	TRBV7-2	TRBJ2-7	CASSLFSEKQYF	TGTGCCAGCAGCTTATTCTCTGAGAAGCAGTACTTC
NA	NA	TRBV30	TRBJ2-7	CAWSSGDGEQYF	TGTGCCTGGAGTTCGGGAGATGGCGAGCAGTACTTC